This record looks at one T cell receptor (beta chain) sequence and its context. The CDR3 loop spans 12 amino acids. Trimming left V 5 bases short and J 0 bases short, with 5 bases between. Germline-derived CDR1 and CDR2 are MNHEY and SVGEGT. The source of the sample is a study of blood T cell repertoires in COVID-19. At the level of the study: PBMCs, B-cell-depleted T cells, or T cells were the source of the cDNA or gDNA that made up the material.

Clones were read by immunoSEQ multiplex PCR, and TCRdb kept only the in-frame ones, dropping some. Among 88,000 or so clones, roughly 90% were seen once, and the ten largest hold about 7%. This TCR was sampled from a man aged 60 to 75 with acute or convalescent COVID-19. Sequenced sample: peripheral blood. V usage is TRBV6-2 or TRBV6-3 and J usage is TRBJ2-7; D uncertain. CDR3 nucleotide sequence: TGTGCCAGCAGTGCCTACTCCTACGAGCAGTACTTC. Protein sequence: CASSAYSYEQYF.